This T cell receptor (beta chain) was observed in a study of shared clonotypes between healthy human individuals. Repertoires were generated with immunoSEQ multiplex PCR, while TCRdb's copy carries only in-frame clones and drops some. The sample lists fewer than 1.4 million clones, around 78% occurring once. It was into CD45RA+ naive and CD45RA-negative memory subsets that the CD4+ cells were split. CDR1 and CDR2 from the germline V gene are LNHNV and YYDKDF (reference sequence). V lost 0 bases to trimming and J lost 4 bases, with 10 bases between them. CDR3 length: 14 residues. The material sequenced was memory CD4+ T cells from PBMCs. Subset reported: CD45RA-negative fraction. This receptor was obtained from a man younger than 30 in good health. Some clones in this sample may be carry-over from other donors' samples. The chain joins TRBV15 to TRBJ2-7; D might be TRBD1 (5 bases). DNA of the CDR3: TGTGCCACCAGCAGAGAGTTTGGGGCGTACGAGCAGTACTTC. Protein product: CATSREFGAYEQYF.